The 16 T cell receptor beta chains below come from one sample, sequenced in a study of PD-1 blockade in classical Hodgkin lymphoma (dated by TCRdb to the early 2020s). Library generation was performed with the immunoSEQ multiplex PCR assay. TCRdb took this table from immuneACCESS and kept in-frame rearrangements with V and J called. Such tables lack part of the clones; where checked against another copy, unresolved V genes explain under half of the gap, and the rest is unexplained. Across this sample there are about 12,000 clones, with 70% to 90% seen only once. The ten largest make up approximately 39% of the sample. In light of the paper, this sample's time point label describes: cycle 4 day 1 (C4D1), after less than seven weeks of nivolumab. Every trial patient had relapsed following autologous stem cell transplantation, and prior brentuximab vedotin exposure was what differed among cohorts A, B and C. CD8+ T cells were purified from thawed PBMCs by magnetic negative selection with a Miltenyi CD8+ T cell isolation kit.

The sample was CD8+ T cells from blood, taken before the fourth cycle of nivolumab. All receptors derive from a human donor with classical Hodgkin lymphoma. The donor label of this sample is uncertain.

The genes are TRBV19 and TRBJ1-1, with unresolved D. This CDR3 spans 13 amino acids. Trimming left V 3 bases short and J 0 bases short, with 5 bases between. CDR1 is LNHDA and CDR2 is SQIVND in the germline V gene (reference sequence). CDR3 residues: CASSMAVNTEAFF. DNA for the CDR3: TGTGCCAGTAGTATGGCAGTGAACACTGAAGCTTTCTTT.

The chain has TRBV30 and TRBJ2-7; 10 bases are shared with TRBD1. Trimming removed 3 bases from V and 5 bases from J; junction bases left unmatched: 7. CDR1 and CDR2 (germline): GTSNPN, SVGIG (reference sequence). The CDR3 is 14 amino acids. The CDR3 loop reads CAWSLGTGAHEQYF. The CDR3, as DNA: TGTGCCTGGAGCCTCGGGACAGGGGCCCACGAGCAGTACTTC. Full variable domain (outside the CDR3, taken from reference TRBV30 and TRBJ2-7): SQTIHQWPATLVQPVGSPLSLECTVEGTSNPNLYWYRQAAGRGLQLLFYSVGIGQISSEVPQNLSASRPQDRQFILSSKKLLLSDSGFYLCAWSLGTGAHEQYFGPGTRLTVT.

The chain links TRBV5-1 to TRBJ2-1, with 8 bases fitting TRBD2. This CDR3 has 16 amino acids. The V and J ends lost 1 base and 3 bases, in that order; junction bases with no gene match: 6. Germline CDR1 SGHRS, CDR2 YFSETQ. CDR3 region: CASSLRSGSLYNEQFF. The CDR3 DNA reads as TGCGCCAGCAGCTTGCGGAGCGGGAGCCTCTACAATGAGCAGTTCTTC. The full variable domain, in which reference TRBV5-1 and TRBJ2-1 provide the parts outside the CDR3, is KAGVTQTPRYLIKTRGQQVTLSCSPISGHRSVSWYQQTPGQGLQFLFEYFSETQRNKGNFPGRFSGRQFSNSRSEMNVSTLELGDSALYLCASSLRSGSLYNEQFFGPGTRLTVL.

The rearrangement joins TRBV4-1 to TRBJ2-3, with 12 bases aligning to TRBD2. CDR1 is MGHRA, CDR2 YSYEKL, per germline. Trimming at V came to 3 bases and at J to 6 bases, leaving 7 bases not matched to a gene. The CDR3 loop spans 16 amino acids. CDR3 region: CASSHSLAGGPDTQYF. As DNA, the CDR3 is TGCGCCAGCAGCCATTCCCTAGCGGGAGGGCCGGATACGCAGTATTTT.

The chain has TRBV29-1 and TRBJ2-7; 11 bases fit TRBD2. This CDR3 has 18 residues. With 1 base clipped from V and 0 bases from J, the junction kept 11 bases outside the gene matches. CDR1 and CDR2 (germline): SQVTM, ANQGSEA. CDR3 region: CSVEGLGLAEGSSYEQYF. CDR3 nucleotides: TGCAGCGTTGAAGGTTTGGGACTAGCGGAAGGGAGCTCCTACGAGCAGTACTTC.

The gene calls are TRBV7-2 and TRBJ2-6; D gene uncertain. This CDR3 is built from 17 residues. The germline gives CDR1 SGHTA, CDR2 FQGNSA. The ends were cut back, 1 base at V and 0 bases at J, with 10 bases in the middle. CDR3 in DNA: TGTGCCAGCAGCTTAGAGGCCTCTAGCTCTGGGGCCAACGTCCTGACTTTC. This encodes CASSLEASSSGANVLTF.

J is TRBJ2-7 and V is TRBV4-3, with 10 bases fitting TRBD2. The V gene end was trimmed by 0 bases and the J gene end by 3 bases; junction bases not matched to a gene: 2. The V gene's germline CDR1 is LGHNA and CDR2 YSLEER. This CDR3 is built from 15 residues. The CDR3 sequence is CASSQDRLAGYEQYF. CDR3 coding DNA: TGCGCCAGCAGCCAAGACCGACTAGCGGGCTACGAGCAGTACTTC.

J is TRBJ2-7 and V is TRBV14; D remains unclear. CDR3 length: 14 residues. The germline V gene has CDR1 SGHDN and CDR2 FVKESK. V was cut by 1 base and J by 0 bases, with 7 bases left in between. This CDR3 is CASSQGLSSYEQYF. CDR3 in DNA: TGTGCCAGCAGCCAAGGTCTTAGCTCCTACGAGCAGTACTTC.

This clone was picked up one time. V gene TRBV4-1 combines with J gene TRBJ2-3, with D unclear. V lost 1 base and J 2 bases, leaving 13 bases between the germline ends. This CDR3 has 16 residues. Germline V gives CDR1 MGHRA, CDR2 YSYEKL. In nucleotides, the CDR3 is TGCGCCAGCAGCCAAGTGCTGACGCAAAACACAGATACGCAGTATTTT. As protein: CASSQVLTQNTDTQYF.

The V call is TRBV2, the J call TRBJ2-7; 7 bases line up with TRBD1. Unmatched junction bases numbered 10, after V lost 8 bases and J lost 0 bases. CDR1 and CDR2 from the germline V gene are SNHLY and FYNNEI. The CDR3 has 15 amino acids. The CDR3 sequence: CASGQPGQISYEQYF. DNA of the CDR3: TGTGCCAGCGGTCAACCGGGACAGATCTCCTACGAGCAGTACTTC.

This clone was seen a single time. This chain joins TRBV9 and TRBJ2-1; D possibly corresponds to TRBD2 (5 bases). CDR3 size: 14 residues. V was cut by 4 bases and J by 5 bases, with 13 bases left in between. CDR1 and CDR2 (germline): SGDLS, YYNGEE. The CDR3, as DNA: TGTGCCAGCAGCTTCAGTGGACTCCACAATGAGCAGTTCTTC. Translated, it gives CASSFSGLHNEQFF.

Turning to this clone: This specimen includes other DNA sequences encoding the same CDR3. The rearrangement links TRBV7-9 to TRBJ2-7; unclear D gene. The germline V and J ends were trimmed by 5 bases and 0 bases, with 8 bases remaining between them. The CDR3 is 13 amino acids. Germline CDR1 reads SEHNR; CDR2 reads FQNEAQ (reference sequence). In DNA form, the CDR3 reads TGTGCCAGCAGCCCACCGGGCTCCTACGAGCAGTACTTC. It translates to CASSPPGSYEQYF.

This chain connects TRBV6-5 to TRBJ1-2; 10 bases map to TRBD1. The CDR3 has 16 amino acids. V was pared by 4 bases and J by 0 bases, with 5 bases of the junction left unmatched. The V gene's germline CDR1 is MNHEY and CDR2 SVGAGI. CDR3 in DNA: TGTGCCAGCAGTTTCGGACAGGGGGGGGCTAACTATGGCTACACCTTC. Translating gives CASSFGQGGANYGYTF.

The chain carries TRBV7-2 and TRBJ1-2, with D possibly being TRBD1 (5 bases). Germline lookup yields CDR1 SGHTA and CDR2 FQGNSA. The CDR3 consists of 13 residues. V lost 5 bases and J lost 5, with 12 bases in between. DNA for the CDR3: TGTGCCAGCAGCGAAGGACACACTTATGGCTACACCTTC. Residues: CASSEGHTYGYTF.

The chain is built from TRBV4-1 and TRBJ2-5, with 13 bases identical to TRBD2. This CDR3 is 15 amino acids long. V dropped 7 bases and J dropped 4; count of bases not matched to a gene: 6. Germline values: CDR1 MGHRA, CDR2 YSYEKL. Written as DNA, the CDR3 is TGCGCCAGCAAGACGGGACTAGCGGGATTAGAGACCCAGTACTTC. Translating gives CASKTGLAGLETQYF.

This clone was seen only a few times. The chain recombines TRBV19 with TRBJ1-5, with 7 positions matching TRBD1. Germline CDR1 is LNHDA and CDR2 is SQIVND (reference sequence). Trimming at V came to 6 bases and at J to 8 bases, leaving 13 bases not matched to a gene. This CDR3 has 15 amino acids. The CDR3 loop reads CASRLWSLQGKPQHF. CDR3 nucleotide sequence: TGTGCCAGTAGACTGTGGTCATTACAGGGGAAGCCCCAGCATTTT.